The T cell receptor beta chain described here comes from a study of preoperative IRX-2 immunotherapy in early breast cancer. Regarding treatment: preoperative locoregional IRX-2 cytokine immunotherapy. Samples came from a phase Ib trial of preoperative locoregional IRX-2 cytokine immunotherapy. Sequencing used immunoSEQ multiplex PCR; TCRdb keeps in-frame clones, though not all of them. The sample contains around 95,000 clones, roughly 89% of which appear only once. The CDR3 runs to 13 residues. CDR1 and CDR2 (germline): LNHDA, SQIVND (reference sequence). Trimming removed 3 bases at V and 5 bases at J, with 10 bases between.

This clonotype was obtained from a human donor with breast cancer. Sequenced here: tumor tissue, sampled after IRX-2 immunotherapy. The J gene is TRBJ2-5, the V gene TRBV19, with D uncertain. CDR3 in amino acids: CASSIGEYETQYF. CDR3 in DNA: TGTGCCAGTAGTATTGGGGAATATGAGACCCAGTACTTC. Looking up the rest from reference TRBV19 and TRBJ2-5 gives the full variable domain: DGGITQSPKYLFRKEGQNVTLSCEQNLNHDAMYWYRQDPGQGLRLIYYSQIVNDFQKGDIAEGYSVSREKKESFPLTVTSAQKNPTAFYLCASSIGEYETQYFGPGTRLLVL.